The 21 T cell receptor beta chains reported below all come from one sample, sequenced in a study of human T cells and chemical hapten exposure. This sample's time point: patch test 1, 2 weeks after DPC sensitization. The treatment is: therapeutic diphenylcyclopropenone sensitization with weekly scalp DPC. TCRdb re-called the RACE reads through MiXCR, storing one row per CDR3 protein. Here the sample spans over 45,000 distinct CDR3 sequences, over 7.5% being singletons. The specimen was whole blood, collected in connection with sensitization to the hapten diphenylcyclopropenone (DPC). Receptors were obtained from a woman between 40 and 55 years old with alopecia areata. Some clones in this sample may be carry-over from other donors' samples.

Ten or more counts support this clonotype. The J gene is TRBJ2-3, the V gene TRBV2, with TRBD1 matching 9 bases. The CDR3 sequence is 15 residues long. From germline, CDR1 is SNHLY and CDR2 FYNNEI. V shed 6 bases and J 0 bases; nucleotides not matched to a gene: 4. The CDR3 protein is CASSPGTGSTDTQYF. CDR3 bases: TGTGCCAGCAGCCCCGGGACAGGGAGCACAGATACGCAGTATTTT.

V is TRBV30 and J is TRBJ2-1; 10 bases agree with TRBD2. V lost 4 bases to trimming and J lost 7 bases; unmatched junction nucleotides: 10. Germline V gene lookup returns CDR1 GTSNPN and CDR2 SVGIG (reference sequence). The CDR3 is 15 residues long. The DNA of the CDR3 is TGTGCCTGGACCCCTAGGGGACTAGCGAATAATGAGCAGTTCTTC. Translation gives CAWTPRGLANNEQFF. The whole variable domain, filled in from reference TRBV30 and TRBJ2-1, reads SQTIHQWPATLVQPVGSPLSLECTVEGTSNPNLYWYRQAAGRGLQLLFYSVGIGQISSEVPQNLSASRPQDRQFILSSKKLLLSDSGFYLCAWTPRGLANNEQFFGPGTRLTVL.

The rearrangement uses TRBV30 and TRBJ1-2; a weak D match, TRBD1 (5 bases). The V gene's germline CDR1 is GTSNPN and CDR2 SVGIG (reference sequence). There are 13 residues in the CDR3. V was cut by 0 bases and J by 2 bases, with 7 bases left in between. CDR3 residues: CAWSVKGNYGYTF. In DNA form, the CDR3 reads TGTGCCTGGAGTGTTAAGGGGAACTATGGCTACACCTTC.

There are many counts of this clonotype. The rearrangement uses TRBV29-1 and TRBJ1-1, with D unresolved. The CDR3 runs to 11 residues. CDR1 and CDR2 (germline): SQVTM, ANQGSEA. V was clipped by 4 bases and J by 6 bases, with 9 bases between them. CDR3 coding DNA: TGCAGCGTTGTACGGGCTTCTGAAGCTTTCTTT. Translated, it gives CSVVRASEAFF.

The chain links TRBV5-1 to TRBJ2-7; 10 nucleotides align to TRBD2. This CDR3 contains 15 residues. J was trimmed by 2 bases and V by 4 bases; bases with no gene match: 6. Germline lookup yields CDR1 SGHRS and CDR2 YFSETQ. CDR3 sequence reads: CASSPGLARTYEQYF. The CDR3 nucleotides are TGCGCCAGCAGCCCGGGACTAGCGAGGACCTACGAGCAGTACTTC. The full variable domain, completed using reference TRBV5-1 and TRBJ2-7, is KAGVTQTPRYLIKTRGQQVTLSCSPISGHRSVSWYQQTPGQGLQFLFEYFSETQRNKGNFPGRFSGRQFSNSRSEMNVSTLELGDSALYLCASSPGLARTYEQYFGPGTRLTVT.

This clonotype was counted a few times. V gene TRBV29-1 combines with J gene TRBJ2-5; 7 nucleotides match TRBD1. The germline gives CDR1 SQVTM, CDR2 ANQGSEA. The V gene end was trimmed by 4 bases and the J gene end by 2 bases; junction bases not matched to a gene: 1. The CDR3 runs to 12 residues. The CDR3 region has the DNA TGCAGCGTTGGGGGACAGCAAGAGACCCAGTACTTC. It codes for CSVGGQQETQYF.

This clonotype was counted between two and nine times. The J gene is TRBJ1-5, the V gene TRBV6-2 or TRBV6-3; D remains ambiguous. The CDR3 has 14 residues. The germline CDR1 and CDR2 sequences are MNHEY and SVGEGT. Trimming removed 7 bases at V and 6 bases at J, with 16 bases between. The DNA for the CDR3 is TGTGCCAGCACCCACGGGGAACCAAGTCAGCCCCAGCATTTT. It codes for CASTHGEPSQPQHF.

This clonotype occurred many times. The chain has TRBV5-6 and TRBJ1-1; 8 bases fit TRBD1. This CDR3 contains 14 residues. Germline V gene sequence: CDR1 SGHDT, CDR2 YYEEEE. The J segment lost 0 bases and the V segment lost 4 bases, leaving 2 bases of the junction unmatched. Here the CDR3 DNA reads TGTGCCAGCAGCCCGGACAGGGTGAACACTGAAGCTTTCTTT. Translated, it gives CASSPDRVNTEAFF.

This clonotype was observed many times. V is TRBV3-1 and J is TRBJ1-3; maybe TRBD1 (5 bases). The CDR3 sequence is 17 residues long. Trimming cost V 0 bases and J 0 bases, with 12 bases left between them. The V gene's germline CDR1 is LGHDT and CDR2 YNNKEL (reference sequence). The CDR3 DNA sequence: TGTGCCAGCAGCCAAGATATTCGGGACTACTCTGGAAACACCATATATTTT. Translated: CASSQDIRDYSGNTIYF.

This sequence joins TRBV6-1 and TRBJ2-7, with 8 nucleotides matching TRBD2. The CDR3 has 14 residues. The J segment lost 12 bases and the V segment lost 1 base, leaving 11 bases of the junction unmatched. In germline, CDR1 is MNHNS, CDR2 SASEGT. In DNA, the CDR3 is TGTGCCAGCAGTGAAGAGCCTAGCGGGTATCAGCCGTACTTC. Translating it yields CASSEEPSGYQPYF.

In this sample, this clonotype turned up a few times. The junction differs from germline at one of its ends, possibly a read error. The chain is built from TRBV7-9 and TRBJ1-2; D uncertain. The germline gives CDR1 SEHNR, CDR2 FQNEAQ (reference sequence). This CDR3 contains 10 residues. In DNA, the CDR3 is TGTGCCAGCAGCTTAACAGTCCAGTCCTTC. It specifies CASSLTVQSF.

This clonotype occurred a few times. The CDR3 DNA follows: TGCAGCGTTAAAGGCGGGTTCTACGAGCAGTACTTC. Its protein product is CSVKGGFYEQYF. J is TRBJ2-7 and V is TRBV29-1; D perhaps matches TRBD2 (5 bases). V was pared by 5 bases and J by 3 bases, with 11 bases between. Germline assignment: CDR1 SQVTM and CDR2 ANQGSEA. There are 12 residues in the CDR3.

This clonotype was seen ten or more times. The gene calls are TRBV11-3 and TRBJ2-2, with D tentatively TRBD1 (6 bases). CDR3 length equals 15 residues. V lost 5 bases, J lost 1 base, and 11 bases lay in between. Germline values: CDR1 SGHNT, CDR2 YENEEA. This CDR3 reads CASSPGVGNTGELFF. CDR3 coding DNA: TGTGCCAGCAGCCCAGGGGTGGGGAACACCGGGGAGCTGTTTTTT.

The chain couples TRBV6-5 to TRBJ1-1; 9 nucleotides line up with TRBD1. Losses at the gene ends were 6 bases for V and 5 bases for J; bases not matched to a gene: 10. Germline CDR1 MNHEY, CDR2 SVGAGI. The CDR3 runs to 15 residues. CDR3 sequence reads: CASSPGGQGRTEAFF. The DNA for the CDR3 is TGTGCCAGCAGCCCGGGGGGACAGGGCAGGACTGAAGCTTTCTTT.

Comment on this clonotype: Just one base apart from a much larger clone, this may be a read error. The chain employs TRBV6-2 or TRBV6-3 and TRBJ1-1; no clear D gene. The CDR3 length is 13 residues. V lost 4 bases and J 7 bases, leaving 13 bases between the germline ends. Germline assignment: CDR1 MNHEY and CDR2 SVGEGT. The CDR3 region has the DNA TGTGCCAGCAGTTGGTCCTACGGGAGTGAAGCTTTCTTT. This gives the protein CASSWSYGSEAFF.

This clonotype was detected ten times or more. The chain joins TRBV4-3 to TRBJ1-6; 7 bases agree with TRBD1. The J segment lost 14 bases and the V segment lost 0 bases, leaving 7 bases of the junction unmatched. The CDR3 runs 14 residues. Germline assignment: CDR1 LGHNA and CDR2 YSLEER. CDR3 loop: CASSQEEGAGALHF. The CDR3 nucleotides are TGCGCCAGCAGCCAAGAAGAGGGGGCCGGGGCCCTCCACTTT.

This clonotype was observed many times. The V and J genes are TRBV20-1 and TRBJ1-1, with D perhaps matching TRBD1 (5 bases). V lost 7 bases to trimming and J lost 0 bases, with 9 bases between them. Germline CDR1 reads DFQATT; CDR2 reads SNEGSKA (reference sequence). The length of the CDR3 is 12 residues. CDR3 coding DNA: TGCAGTGTCAGGGTCTTGAACACTGAAGCTTTCTTT. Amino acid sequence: CSVRVLNTEAFF.

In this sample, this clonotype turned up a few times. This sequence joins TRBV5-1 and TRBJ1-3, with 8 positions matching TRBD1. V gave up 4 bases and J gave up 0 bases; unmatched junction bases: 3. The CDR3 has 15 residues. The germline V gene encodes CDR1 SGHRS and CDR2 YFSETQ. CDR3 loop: CASSRDRSSGNTIYF. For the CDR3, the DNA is TGCGCCAGCAGCCGGGACAGGAGCTCTGGAAACACCATATATTTT.

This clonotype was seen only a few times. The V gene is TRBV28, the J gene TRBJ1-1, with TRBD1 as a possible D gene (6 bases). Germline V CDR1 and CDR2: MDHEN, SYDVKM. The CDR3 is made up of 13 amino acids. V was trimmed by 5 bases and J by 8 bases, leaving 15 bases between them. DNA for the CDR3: TGTGCCAGCAGTACAAACAGGGCGGAGGAAGCTTTCTTT. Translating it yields CASSTNRAEEAFF.

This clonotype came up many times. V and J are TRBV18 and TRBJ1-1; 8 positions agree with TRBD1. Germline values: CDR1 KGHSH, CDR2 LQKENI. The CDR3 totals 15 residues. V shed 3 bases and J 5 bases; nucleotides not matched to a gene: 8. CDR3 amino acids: CASSPDRVWETEAFF. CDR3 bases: TGTGCCAGCTCACCGGACAGGGTGTGGGAAACTGAAGCTTTCTTT.

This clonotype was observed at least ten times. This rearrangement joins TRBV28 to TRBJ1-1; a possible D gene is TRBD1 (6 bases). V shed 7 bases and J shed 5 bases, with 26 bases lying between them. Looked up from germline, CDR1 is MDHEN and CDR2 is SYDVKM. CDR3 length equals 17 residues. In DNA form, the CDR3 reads TGTGCCAGCACCATCTACGCGTTCCGAGGGAGGGGGACTGAAGCTTTCTTT. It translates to CASTIYAFRGRGTEAFF.